A selection of T cell receptor beta chains follows, all from one sample in a study of cytotoxic CD8 clonotypes in ibrutinib-treated CLL. TCRdb's table, derived via immunoSEQ multiplex PCR, lists solely in-frame clones and lacks some. The sample carries some 70,000 clones, approximately 71% recorded once. The sequenced sample was PBMCs, obtained after 12 months of ibrutinib treatment. These receptors were obtained from a human donor with chronic lymphocytic leukemia. The CDR3 runs from the conserved cysteine through the conserved F or W.

cdr3_length: 15
j_call: TRBJ2-7
v_call: TRBV6-5
cdr3_aa: CASRNPGLSSYEQYF

cdr3_length: 13
j_call: TRBJ2-5
v_call: TRBV5-1
cdr3_aa: CASSLGEGAQQYF

cdr3_length: 16
j_call: TRBJ2-1
v_call: TRBV2
cdr3_aa: CASSEVSAATGGEQFF

cdr3_length: 13
j_call: TRBJ2-4
v_call: TRBV2
cdr3_aa: CASSGLAKNIQYF

cdr3_length: 15
j_call: TRBJ1-1
v_call: TRBV29-1
cdr3_aa: CSVERNAAGNTEAFF

cdr3_length: 11
j_call: TRBJ1-2
v_call: TRBV28
cdr3_aa: CASSSRTDYTF

cdr3_length: 14
j_call: TRBJ2-7
v_call: TRBV13
cdr3_aa: CASSIASSSYEQYF

cdr3_length: 15
j_call: TRBJ1-6
v_call: TRBV6-5
cdr3_aa: CASSYSTGANSPLHF

cdr3_length: 13
j_call: TRBJ2-7
v_call: TRBV6-5
cdr3_aa: CASSYMALYEQYF

cdr3_length: 13
j_call: TRBJ1-3
v_call: TRBV10-3
cdr3_aa: CAIIGTGGDTIYF

cdr3_length: 12
j_call: TRBJ1-2
v_call: TRBV5-5
cdr3_aa: CASSVRDYGYTF

cdr3_length: 13
j_call: TRBJ2-7
v_call: TRBV4-3
cdr3_aa: CASSQDLGGEQYF

cdr3_length: 19
j_call: TRBJ1-3
v_call: TRBV7-8
cdr3_aa: CASSLAARWGLTAGNTIYF

cdr3_length: 15
j_call: TRBJ2-7
v_call: TRBV18
cdr3_aa: CASSPQADINYEQYF

cdr3_length: 13
j_call: TRBJ1-1
v_call: TRBV28
cdr3_aa: CASSYTGDTEAFF

cdr3_length: 14
j_call: TRBJ1-2
v_call: TRBV6-5
cdr3_aa: CASSRGQFNYGYTF

cdr3_length: 15
j_call: TRBJ2-3
v_call: TRBV5-4
cdr3_aa: CASSLEPKGTDTQYF

cdr3_length: 16
j_call: TRBJ1-1
v_call: TRBV18
cdr3_aa: CASSPPTTGQVGKAFF

cdr3_length: 12
j_call: TRBJ2-7
v_call: TRBV7-2
cdr3_aa: CASSLIEGGQYF

cdr3_length: 14
j_call: TRBJ2-5
v_call: TRBV7-2
cdr3_aa: CASSHITSQETQYF

cdr3_length: 15
j_call: TRBJ1-6
v_call: TRBV7-8
cdr3_aa: CASTLGTGGNSPLHF

cdr3_length: 13
j_call: TRBJ2-3
v_call: TRBV7-9
cdr3_aa: CASSLEGGSTQYF

cdr3_length: 14
j_call: TRBJ1-2
v_call: TRBV25-1
cdr3_aa: CASSEPGRGLGYTF

cdr3_length: 15
j_call: TRBJ2-1
v_call: TRBV5-1
cdr3_aa: CASSTLGGNANEQFF

cdr3_length: 13
j_call: TRBJ1-2
v_call: TRBV2
cdr3_aa: CASSDSGLGGYTF

cdr3_length: 16
j_call: TRBJ2-1
v_call: TRBV19
cdr3_aa: CASSIFGLAGGDEQFF

cdr3_length: 13
j_call: TRBJ1-2
v_call: TRBV10-2
cdr3_aa: CASSNEGVYGYTF

cdr3_length: 13
j_call: TRBJ2-2
v_call: TRBV7-2
cdr3_aa: CASSFRGPGELFF

cdr3_length: 15
j_call: TRBJ2-5
v_call: TRBV2
cdr3_aa: CASSATGQGQETQYF

cdr3_length: 16
j_call: TRBJ2-6
v_call: TRBV6-4
cdr3_aa: CASGMDSGSGANVLTF

cdr3_length: 15
j_call: TRBJ1-2
v_call: TRBV4-2
cdr3_aa: CASSLGTRGNYGYTF

cdr3_length: 13
j_call: TRBJ1-1
v_call: TRBV28
cdr3_aa: CASSLQLNTEAFF

cdr3_length: 13
j_call: TRBJ1-1
v_call: TRBV5-8
cdr3_aa: CASSFYRVGEAFF

cdr3_length: 18
j_call: TRBJ2-2
v_call: TRBV9
cdr3_aa: CASSVDLAGDTNTGELFF

cdr3_length: 14
j_call: TRBJ1-6
v_call: TRBV14
cdr3_aa: CASSQEAINSPLHF

cdr3_length: 14
j_call: TRBJ1-1
v_call: TRBV6-5
cdr3_aa: CASSAGTPGTEAFF

cdr3_length: 14
j_call: TRBJ1-5
v_call: TRBV4-3
cdr3_aa: CASSQDGGLQPQHF

cdr3_length: 13
j_call: TRBJ1-5
v_call: TRBV11-2
cdr3_aa: CASSPYGNQPQHF

cdr3_length: 13
j_call: TRBJ2-5
v_call: TRBV6-5
cdr3_aa: CASSSALVGTQYF

cdr3_length: 14
j_call: TRBJ1-2
v_call: TRBV4-2
cdr3_aa: CASSQDRTDYGYTF

cdr3_length: 13
j_call: TRBJ2-1
v_call: TRBV7-2
cdr3_aa: CASSFTGLNEQFF

cdr3_length: 11
j_call: TRBJ1-2
v_call: TRBV19
cdr3_aa: CASSIRVGYTF

cdr3_length: 11
j_call: TRBJ2-2
v_call: TRBV7-8
cdr3_aa: CASSHTGELFF

cdr3_length: 13
j_call: TRBJ2-1
v_call: TRBV11-1
cdr3_aa: CASSLVERNEQFF

cdr3_length: 14
j_call: TRBJ2-3
v_call: TRBV19
cdr3_aa: CASSQGQGRDTQYF

cdr3_length: 11
j_call: TRBJ2-5
v_call: TRBV7-8
cdr3_aa: CASSSGETQYF

cdr3_length: 16
j_call: TRBJ2-1
v_call: TRBV7-2
cdr3_aa: CASSSGLLRPGNEQFF

cdr3_length: 20
j_call: TRBJ1-1
v_call: TRBV7-6
cdr3_aa: CASSPRYRGGVGVANTEAFF

cdr3_length: 14
j_call: TRBJ2-5
v_call: TRBV27
cdr3_aa: CASSLWTGDETQYF

cdr3_length: 15
j_call: TRBJ2-7
v_call: TRBV25-1
cdr3_aa: CASSESGSSFYEQYF

cdr3_length: 17
j_call: TRBJ1-1
v_call: TRBV7-9
cdr3_aa: CASSFLGRPNMNTEAFF

cdr3_length: 12
j_call: TRBJ1-1
v_call: TRBV10-2
cdr3_aa: CASRQGDTEAFF

cdr3_length: 14
j_call: TRBJ1-5
v_call: TRBV30
cdr3_aa: CAWSLGQGPQPQHF

cdr3_length: 15
j_call: TRBJ2-3
v_call: TRBV6-4
cdr3_aa: CASSDSVSPTDTQYF